The rows below give T cell receptor beta chains drawn from one sample of a study of read filtering for tumor transcriptome and immune sequencing. TCRdb reprocessed the reads via MiXCR and lists one record per CDR3 protein. The table shows around 35,000 distinct CDR3 sequences, with around 13% occurring only once. The sequenced sample was a population of CD138-negative cells sorted from bone marrow. The receptor set was obtained from a donor at least 40 years old with multiple myeloma. CDR3s include the opening cysteine and the closing phenylalanine or tryptophan. Fields, in order: D gene, clone size, V gene, J gene, CDR3 protein, CDR3 DNA. D genes are given only for firm matches. Expanded clones are given a class, and other clones once, few, many or no size at all.

>.|many|TRBV4-3|TRBJ1-2
CASSQGGGGFGYTF
TGCGCCAGCAGCCAAGGCGGGGGAGGATTTGGCTACACCTTC
>TRBD1|many|TRBV20-1|TRBJ1-1
CSQGTGGHTEAFF
TGCAGTCAAGGGACAGGGGGCCACACTGAAGCTTTCTTT
>TRBD2|many|TRBV2|TRBJ2-7
CASGTRGFNEQYF
TGTGCCAGCGGGACTAGAGGGTTTAACGAGCAGTACTTC
>.|.|TRBV12-3/TRBV12-4|TRBJ2-7
CASRLEHSYEQYF
TGTGCCAGCAGATTAGAGCACTCCTACGAGCAGTACTTC
>TRBD2|medium-sized|TRBV20-1|TRBJ2-2
CSASLASGTGELFF
TGCAGTGCTTCACTAGCGTCCGGGACCGGGGAGCTGTTTTTT
>.|many|TRBV6-5|TRBJ2-2
CASSYSYGTNTGELFF
TGTGCCAGCAGTTACTCGTACGGGACGAACACCGGGGAGCTGTTTTTT
>TRBD1|many|TRBV7-9|TRBJ1-2
CASSRSGGVYGYTF
TGTGCCAGCAGCCGTTCAGGGGGCGTCTATGGCTACACCTTC
>.|many|TRBV11-3|TRBJ2-5
CASSSGLQETQYF
TGTGCCAGCAGCTCTGGACTGCAAGAGACCCAGTACTTC
>.|many|TRBV5-4|TRBJ2-7
CASSSTRSYEQYF
TGTGCCAGCAGTTCGACCCGTTCCTACGAGCAGTACTTC
>.|many|TRBV7-2|TRBJ2-1
CASSLYEGSQFF
TGTGCCAGCAGCTTATATGAGGGGTCGCAGTTCTTC
>TRBD1|many|TRBV11-2|TRBJ2-7
CASSSRQGPYEQYF
TGTGCCAGCAGCTCACGACAGGGGCCCTACGAGCAGTACTTC
>.|few|TRBV11-2|TRBJ1-2
CASSPGREYGYTF
TGTGCCAGCAGCCCCGGACGGGAGTATGGCTACACCTTC
>TRBD2|many|TRBV20-1|TRBJ2-2
CSARTKSSAGTSLPTIRNTGELFF
TGCAGTGCTAGGACCAAATCCTCTGCCGGGACTAGTTTACCCACGATTAGAAACACCGGGGAGCTGTTTTTT
>.|.|TRBV4-3|TRBJ2-2
CASSPRAAGEPFF
TGCGCCAGCAGCCCCAGGGCGGCCGGGGAGCCGTTTTTT
>TRBD2|many|TRBV7-2|TRBJ2-1
CASSKGGLAGNEQFF
TGTGCCAGCAGCAAGGGTGGACTAGCGGGAAATGAGCAGTTCTTC
>TRBD1|many|TRBV7-8|TRBJ2-7
CASSRGQPYEQYF
TGTGCCAGCAGCCGGGGACAGCCCTACGAGCAGTACTTC
>.|few|TRBV7-8|TRBJ2-1
CASSLAAGGQFF
TGTGCCAGCAGCCTCGCCGCCGGCGGGCAGTTCTTC